What follows are 6 T cell receptor beta chains derived from one specimen sequenced in a study of T cell repertoires in cytomegalovirus infection. Each CDR3 protein is one row after TCRdb ran MiXCR on the reads. The sample holds around 270,000 distinct CDR3 sequences; approximately 10% are singletons and the top ten take about 15%. Sequencing used PBMCs. These receptors all come from a human donor in good health (CMV status not recorded). Some clones in this sample may be carry-over from other donors' samples.

Ten or more counts support this clonotype. This chain links TRBV7-2 with TRBJ1-5; D not certain. Deletions cut 5 bases from V and 5 bases from J, with 10 bases between. Germline CDR1 reads SGHTA; CDR2 reads FQGNSA. This CDR3 is 13 amino acids long. CDR3 protein: CASSPTYYQPQHF. CDR3 nucleotide sequence: TGTGCCAGCAGCCCAACCTACTATCAGCCCCAGCATTTT.

This clonotype was seen repeatedly, ten times or more. The chain links TRBV6-2 or TRBV6-3 to TRBJ1-6, with D possibly being TRBD1 (5 bases). V dropped 2 bases and J dropped 7 bases, with 18 bases sitting between them. This CDR3 has 17 amino acids. Germline CDR1 is MNHEY and CDR2 is SVGEGT. In DNA form, the CDR3 reads TGTGCCAGCAGTTACGACTCCCCGGGACGGAAGAATTCACCCCTCCACTTT. Translated: CASSYDSPGRKNSPLHF.

This clonotype was seen ten or more times. This rearrangement joins TRBV7-2 to TRBJ2-3; D not resolved. Per the germline V gene, CDR1 is SGHTA and CDR2 is FQGNSA. Deletions cut 6 bases from V and 4 bases from J, with 8 bases between. This CDR3 is 12 amino acids long. CDR3 nucleotides: TGTGCCAGCAGACCCAAGGCAGATACGCAGTATTTT. Translating it yields CASRPKADTQYF.

This clonotype was observed many times. CDR3 in DNA: TGTGCCAGCAGCCCGCCGGGAAGGGAGCTGTTTTTT. It encodes CASSPPGRELFF. The chain employs TRBV7-2 and TRBJ2-2; the D gene is possibly TRBD2 (5 bases). V was cut by 5 bases and J by 9 bases, with 10 bases left in between. The CDR3 has 12 amino acids. Germline CDR1 SGHTA, CDR2 FQGNSA.

This clonotype appeared a few times. This chain joins TRBV11-2 and TRBJ2-3, with 7 bases identical to TRBD2. The germline V gene encodes CDR1 SGHAT and CDR2 FQNNGV. The CDR3 loop spans 15 amino acids. J lost 0 bases, V lost 5 bases, and 5 bases had no gene match. The CDR3 reads CASSPRDYSTDTQYF. CDR3 DNA sequence: TGTGCCAGCAGCCCCAGGGACTACAGCACAGATACGCAGTATTTT.

Many counts were recorded for this clonotype. V is TRBV30 and J is TRBJ1-4; TRBD1 matches at 7 bases. There are 15 residues in the CDR3. The V segment lost 2 bases and the J segment 4 bases; nucleotides outside the gene matches: 7. Germline V gives CDR1 GTSNPN, CDR2 SVGIG (reference sequence). CDR3 coding DNA: TGTGCCTGGAGTAACCGACAGGGCCTTAATGAAAAACTGTTTTTT. Translated: CAWSNRQGLNEKLFF.